Detailed here is one TCR beta chain. This entry is derived from a study of blood T cells in healthy people across ages. The germline CDR1 and CDR2 sequences are LGHDT and YNNKEL (reference sequence). CDR3 length equals 13 residues. V shed 4 bases, J shed 12 bases, and the junction held 6 bases outside the gene matches. Through a sample-barcoded 5' primer and a J-beta primer mix, a second PCR was run for about 6 to 11 cycles. TCRdb reprocessed the 5' RACE reads with MiXCR, giving one entry per CDR3 protein. The data contain 380,000 or so distinct CDR3 sequences, 45% to 60% of them singletons. Sequenced: blood. The TCR comes from a man aged 55 to 70 in good health. The chain employs TRBV3-1 and TRBJ2-1; TRBD2 matches at 10 bases. CDR3 loop: CASSRGTSDGQFF. The DNA for the CDR3 is TGTGCCAGCAGCCGCGGGACTAGCGACGGGCAGTTCTTC.